What follows is one T cell receptor (beta chain) and its context. The data are from a study of graft-versus-host responses after intestinal transplantation. Study-level background: Recipients were given multivisceral, liver-intestinal, or isolated intestinal transplants. Study-wide findings and caveats: There were GvH clones found in recipient marrow, and some of them appeared first in ileum or blood. Early after transplant, HvG declines were associated with peak levels of circulating GvH clones.

Clones were read by immunoSEQ multiplex PCR, and TCRdb kept only the in-frame ones, dropping some. The sample holds 20,000 to 30,000 clones, approximately 40% seen once. Germline V lookup: CDR1 SGHTS, CDR2 YDEGEE. The length of the CDR3 is 15 residues. Between the trimmed V and J ends, which lost 1 base and 2 bases, there was a span of 12 bases. The TCR was taken from a human patient who received an intestinal transplant. The sequenced sample was alloreactive CD4+ T cells from a mixed lymphocyte reaction culture, obtained before intestinal transplant. Specified subset: CFSE-low proliferating T cells sorted from roughly six-day pre-transplant mixed lymphocyte reaction (GvH or HvG direction). The V gene is TRBV5-8, the J gene TRBJ2-5, with a weak D call TRBD1 (6 bases). The CDR3 DNA is TGTGCCAGCAGCTTGTATTTGCAGGGGCAAGAGACCCAGTACTTC. Amino acid sequence: CASSLYLQGQETQYF.